Detailed here is one T cell receptor (beta chain). The target antigen is unknown. The entry originates in a study of shared clonotypes between healthy human individuals. Study overall: Ranging from 18 to 49 in age, donors were two women and three men.

Regarding the study as a whole: In the sorted subsets, rarefaction showed sequencing was incomplete despite large depth. The naive CD4 repertoires of a handful of donors were compared, and around 5% of clonotypes were shared.

The germline V and J ends were trimmed by 5 bases and 2 bases, with 18 bases remaining between them. Germline V CDR1 and CDR2: SGHAT, FQNNGV. This CDR3 is 17 amino acids long. Each replicate PCR on the sorted subsets used about 220 ng DNA (approximately 33,000 T cell genomes). This table comes from immunoSEQ multiplex PCR, and its TCRdb copy is limited to in-frame clones, with some not included. The data hold approximately 650,000 clones, with nearly 97% observed a single time. It was CD45RO-negative cells, positively selected for CCR7, that made up naive CD8 cells, with terminally differentiated effector memory CD45RA+ cells excluded.

The sequencing sample was made of naive CD8+ T cells sorted from blood. The sequence was collected from a woman between 25 and 40 years old in good health. The V and J genes are TRBV11-2 and TRBJ2-2; D is uncertain. Here the CDR3 reads CASSHTLARFNTGELFF. For the CDR3, the DNA is TGTGCCAGCAGCCATACACTTGCGCGGTTTAACACCGGGGAGCTGTTTTTT. Full variable domain (missing parts from reference TRBV11-2 and TRBJ2-2): EAGVAQSPRYKIIEKRQSVAFWCNPISGHATLYWYQQILGQGPKLLIQFQNNGVVDDSQLPKDRFSAERLKGVDSTLKIQPAKLEDSAVYLCASSHTLARFNTGELFFGEGSRLTVL.